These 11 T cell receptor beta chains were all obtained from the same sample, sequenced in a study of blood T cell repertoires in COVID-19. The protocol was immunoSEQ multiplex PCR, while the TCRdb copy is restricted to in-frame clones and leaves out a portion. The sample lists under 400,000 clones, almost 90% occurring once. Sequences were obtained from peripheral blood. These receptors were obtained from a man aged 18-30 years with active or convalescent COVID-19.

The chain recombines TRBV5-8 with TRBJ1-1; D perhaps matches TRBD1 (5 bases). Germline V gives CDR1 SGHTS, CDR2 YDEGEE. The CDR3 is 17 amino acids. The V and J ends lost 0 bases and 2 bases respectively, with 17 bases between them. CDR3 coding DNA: TGTGCCAGCAGCTTGGCCGGGGGAAGCGGGGTAAACACTGAAGCTTTCTTT. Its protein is CASSLAGGSGVNTEAFF.

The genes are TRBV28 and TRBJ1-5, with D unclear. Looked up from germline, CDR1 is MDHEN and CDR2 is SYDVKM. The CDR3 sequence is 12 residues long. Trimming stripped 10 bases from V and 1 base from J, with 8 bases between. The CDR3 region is CATCVSNQPQHF. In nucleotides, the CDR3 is TGTGCCACCTGCGTAAGCAATCAGCCCCAGCATTTT. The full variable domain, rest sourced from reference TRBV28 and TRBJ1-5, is DVKVTQSSRYLVKRTGEKVFLECVQDMDHENMFWYRQDPGLGLRLIYFSYDVKMKEKGDIPEGYSVSREKKERFSLILESASTNQTSMYLCATCVSNQPQHFGDGTRLSIL.

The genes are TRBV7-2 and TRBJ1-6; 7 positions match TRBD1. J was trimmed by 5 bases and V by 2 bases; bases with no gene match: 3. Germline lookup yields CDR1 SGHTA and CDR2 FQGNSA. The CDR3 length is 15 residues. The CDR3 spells CASSLWGTDNSPLHF. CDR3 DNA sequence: TGTGCCAGCAGCTTATGGGGGACAGATAATTCACCCCTCCACTTT.

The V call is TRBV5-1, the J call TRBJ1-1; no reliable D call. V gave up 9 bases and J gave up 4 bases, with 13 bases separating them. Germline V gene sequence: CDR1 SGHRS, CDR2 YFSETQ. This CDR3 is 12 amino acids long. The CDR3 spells CAITTLGTEAFF. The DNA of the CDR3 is TGCGCCATCACTACCTTGGGCACTGAAGCTTTCTTT. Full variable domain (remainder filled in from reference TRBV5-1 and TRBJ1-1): KAGVTQTPRYLIKTRGQQVTLSCSPISGHRSVSWYQQTPGQGLQFLFEYFSETQRNKGNFPGRFSGRQFSNSRSEMNVSTLELGDSALYLCAITTLGTEAFFGQGTRLTVV.

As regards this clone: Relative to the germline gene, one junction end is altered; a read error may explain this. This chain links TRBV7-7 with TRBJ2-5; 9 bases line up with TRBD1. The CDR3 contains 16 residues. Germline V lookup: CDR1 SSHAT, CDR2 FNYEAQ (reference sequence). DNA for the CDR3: TGTGCTAGCAGCTTATTACCAAGGGACAGGGATGCGACCCAGTACTTC. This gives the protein CASSLLPRDRDATQYF.

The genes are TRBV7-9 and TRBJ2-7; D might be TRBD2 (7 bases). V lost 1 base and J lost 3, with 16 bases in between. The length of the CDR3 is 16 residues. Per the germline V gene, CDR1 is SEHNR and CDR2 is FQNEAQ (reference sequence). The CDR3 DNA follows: TGTGCCAGCAGCTTAGGGGGGCTAGCGGTCCTCTACGAGCAGTACTTC. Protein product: CASSLGGLAVLYEQYF.

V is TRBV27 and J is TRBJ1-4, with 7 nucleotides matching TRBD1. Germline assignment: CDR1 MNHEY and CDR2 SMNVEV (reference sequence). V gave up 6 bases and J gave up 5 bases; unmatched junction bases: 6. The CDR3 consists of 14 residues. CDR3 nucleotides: TGTGCCAGCAGCTTACAGGGGCGGAATGAAAAACTGTTTTTT. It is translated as CASSLQGRNEKLFF.

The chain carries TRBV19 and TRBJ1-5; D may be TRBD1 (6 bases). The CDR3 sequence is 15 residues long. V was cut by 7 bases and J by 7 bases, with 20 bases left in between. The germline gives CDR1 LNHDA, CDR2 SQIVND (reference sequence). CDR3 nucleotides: TGTGCCAGTATCCCTAGGGGCCAGGGGAGCCAGCCCCAGCATTTT. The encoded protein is CASIPRGQGSQPQHF.

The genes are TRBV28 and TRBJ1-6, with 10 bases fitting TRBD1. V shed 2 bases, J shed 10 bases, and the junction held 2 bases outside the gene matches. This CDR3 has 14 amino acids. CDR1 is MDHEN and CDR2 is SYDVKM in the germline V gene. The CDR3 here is CASSLQDRGSPLHF. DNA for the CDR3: TGTGCCAGCAGTTTACAGGACAGGGGGTCACCCCTCCACTTT.

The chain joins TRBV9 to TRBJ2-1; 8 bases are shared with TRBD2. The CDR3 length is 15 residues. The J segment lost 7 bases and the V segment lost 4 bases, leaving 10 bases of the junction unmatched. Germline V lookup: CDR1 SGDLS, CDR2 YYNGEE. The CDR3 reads CASSRATSGQNEQFF. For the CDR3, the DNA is TGTGCCAGCAGCCGCGCCACTAGCGGACAAAATGAGCAGTTCTTC. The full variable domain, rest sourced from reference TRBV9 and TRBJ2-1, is DSGVTQTPKHLITATGQRVTLRCSPRSGDLSVYWYQQSLDQGLQFLIQYYNGEERAKGNILERFSAQQFPDLHSELNLSSLELGDSALYFCASSRATSGQNEQFFGPGTRLTVL.

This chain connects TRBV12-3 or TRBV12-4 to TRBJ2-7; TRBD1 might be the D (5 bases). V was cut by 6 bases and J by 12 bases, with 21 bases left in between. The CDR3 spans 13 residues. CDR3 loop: CASSQSTGAVLYF. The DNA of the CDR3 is TGTGCCAGCAGCCAATCCACAGGAGCAGTATTGTACTTC.